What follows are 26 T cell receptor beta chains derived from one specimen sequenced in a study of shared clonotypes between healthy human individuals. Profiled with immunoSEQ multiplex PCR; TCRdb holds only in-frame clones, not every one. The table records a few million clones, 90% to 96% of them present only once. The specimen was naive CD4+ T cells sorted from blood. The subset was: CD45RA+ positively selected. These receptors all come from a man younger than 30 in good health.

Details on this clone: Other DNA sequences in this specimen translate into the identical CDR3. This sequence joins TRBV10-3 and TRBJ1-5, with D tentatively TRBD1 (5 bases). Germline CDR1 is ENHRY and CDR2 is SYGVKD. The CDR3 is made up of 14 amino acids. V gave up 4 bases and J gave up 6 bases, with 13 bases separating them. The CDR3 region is CAISVAGSGQPQHF. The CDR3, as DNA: TGTGCCATCAGTGTGGCAGGGTCGGGTCAGCCCCAGCATTTT.

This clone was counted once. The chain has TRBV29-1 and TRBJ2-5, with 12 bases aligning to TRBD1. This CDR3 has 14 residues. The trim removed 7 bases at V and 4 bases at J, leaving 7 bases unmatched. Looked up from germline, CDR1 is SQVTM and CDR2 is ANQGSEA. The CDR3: CSATGTGGGETQYF. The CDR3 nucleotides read TGCAGCGCCACCGGGACAGGGGGCGGAGAGACCCAGTACTTC.

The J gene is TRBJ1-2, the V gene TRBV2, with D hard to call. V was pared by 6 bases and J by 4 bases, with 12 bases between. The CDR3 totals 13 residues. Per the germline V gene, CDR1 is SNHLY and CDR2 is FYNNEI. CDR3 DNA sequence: TGTGCCAGCAGCCCCGCGGGGTCCTATGGCTACACCTTC. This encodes CASSPAGSYGYTF.

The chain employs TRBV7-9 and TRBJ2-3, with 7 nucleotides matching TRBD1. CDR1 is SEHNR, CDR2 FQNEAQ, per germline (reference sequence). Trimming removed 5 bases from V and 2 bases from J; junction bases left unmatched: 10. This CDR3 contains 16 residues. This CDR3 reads CASSTWGQTNTDTQYF. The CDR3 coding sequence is TGTGCCAGCAGCACGTGGGGACAGACTAACACAGATACGCAGTATTTT.

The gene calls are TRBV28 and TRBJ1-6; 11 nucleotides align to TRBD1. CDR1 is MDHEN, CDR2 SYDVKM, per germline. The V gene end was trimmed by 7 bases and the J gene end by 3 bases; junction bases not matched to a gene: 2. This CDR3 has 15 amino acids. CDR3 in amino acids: CASKGQGDYNSPLHF. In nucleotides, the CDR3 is TGTGCCAGCAAGGGACAGGGGGACTATAATTCACCCCTCCACTTT. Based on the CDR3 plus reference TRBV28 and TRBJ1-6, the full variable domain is DVKVTQSSRYLVKRTGEKVFLECVQDMDHENMFWYRQDPGLGLRLIYFSYDVKMKEKGDIPEGYSVSREKKERFSLILESASTNQTSMYLCASKGQGDYNSPLHFGNGTRLTVT.

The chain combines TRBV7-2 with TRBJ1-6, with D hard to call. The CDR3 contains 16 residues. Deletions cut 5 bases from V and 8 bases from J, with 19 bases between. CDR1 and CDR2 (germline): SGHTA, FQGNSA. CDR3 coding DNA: TGTGCCAGCAGCCCGACGCCCGGAGCCAGGTATTCACCCCTCCACTTT. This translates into CASSPTPGARYSPLHF.

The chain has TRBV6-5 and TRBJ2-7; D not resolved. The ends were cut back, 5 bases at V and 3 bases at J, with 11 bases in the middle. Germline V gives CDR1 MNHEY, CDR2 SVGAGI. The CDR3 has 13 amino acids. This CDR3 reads CASSDDWYYEQYF. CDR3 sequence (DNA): TGTGCCAGCAGTGACGACTGGTACTACGAGCAGTACTTC.

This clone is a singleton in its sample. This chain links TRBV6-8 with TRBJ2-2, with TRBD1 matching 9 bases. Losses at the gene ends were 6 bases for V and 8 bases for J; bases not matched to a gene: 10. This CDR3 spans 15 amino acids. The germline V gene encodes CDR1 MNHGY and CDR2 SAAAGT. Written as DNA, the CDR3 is TGTGCCAGCAGACCCGGACAGGGGTACGGTGGGGAGCTGTTTTTT. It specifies CASRPGQGYGGELFF.

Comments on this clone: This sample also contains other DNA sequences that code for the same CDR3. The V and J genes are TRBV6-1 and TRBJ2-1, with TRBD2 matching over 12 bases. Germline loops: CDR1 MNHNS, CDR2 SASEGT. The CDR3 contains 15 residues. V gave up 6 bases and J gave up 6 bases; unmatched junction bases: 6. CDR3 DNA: TGTGCCAGCAGACCGACTAGCGGGAGCTTCAATGAGCAGTTCTTC. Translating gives CASRPTSGSFNEQFF.

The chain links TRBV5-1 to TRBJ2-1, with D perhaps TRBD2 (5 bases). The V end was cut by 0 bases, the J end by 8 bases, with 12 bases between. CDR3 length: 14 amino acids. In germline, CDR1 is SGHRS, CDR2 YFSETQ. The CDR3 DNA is TGCGCCAGCAGCTTGGCGGCGCTAGCCCATGAGCAGTTCTTC. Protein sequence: CASSLAALAHEQFF.

The CDR3 sequence is CASRPGLADTGELFF. CDR3 DNA sequence: TGTGCCAGCAGACCGGGACTAGCGGATACCGGGGAGCTGTTTTTT. This chain uses TRBV6-5 with TRBJ2-2; 11 nucleotides align to TRBD2. With 6 bases clipped from V and 5 bases from J, the junction kept 5 bases outside the gene matches. The V gene's germline CDR1 is MNHEY and CDR2 SVGAGI. The CDR3 runs 15 residues.

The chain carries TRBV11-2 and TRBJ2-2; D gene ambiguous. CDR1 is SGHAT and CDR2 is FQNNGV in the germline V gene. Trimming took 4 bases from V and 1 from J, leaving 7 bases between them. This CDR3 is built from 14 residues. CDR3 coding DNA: TGTGCCAGCAGCTCCCTGGGGAACACCGGGGAGCTGTTTTTT. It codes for CASSSLGNTGELFF.

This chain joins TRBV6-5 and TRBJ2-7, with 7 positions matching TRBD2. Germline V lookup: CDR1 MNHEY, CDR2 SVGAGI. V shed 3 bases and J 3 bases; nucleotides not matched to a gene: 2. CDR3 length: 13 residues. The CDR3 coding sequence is TGTGCCAGCAGTTATCGGGGGGTCTACGAGCAGTACTTC. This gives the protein CASSYRGVYEQYF.

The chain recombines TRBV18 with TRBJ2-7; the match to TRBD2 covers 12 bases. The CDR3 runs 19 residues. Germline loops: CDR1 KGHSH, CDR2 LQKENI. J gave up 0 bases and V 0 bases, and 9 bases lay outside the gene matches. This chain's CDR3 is CASSPPSTSGSLNSYEQYF. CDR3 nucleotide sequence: TGTGCCAGCTCACCACCCTCGACTAGCGGGAGTTTAAACTCCTACGAGCAGTACTTC. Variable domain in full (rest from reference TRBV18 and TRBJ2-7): NAGVMQNPRHLVRRRGQEARLRCSPMKGHSHVYWYRQLPEEGLKFMVYLQKENIIDESGMPKERFSAEFPKEGPSILRIQQVVRGDSAAYFCASSPPSTSGSLNSYEQYFGPGTRLTVT.

CDR3 loop: CASSSGRSPDQETQYF. As DNA, the CDR3 is TGTGCCAGCAGCAGCGGGAGATCCCCCGACCAAGAGACCCAGTACTTC. The chain combines TRBV11-2 with TRBJ2-5; 8 nucleotides align to TRBD2. Germline V gives CDR1 SGHAT, CDR2 FQNNGV. CDR3 size: 16 residues. V dropped 5 bases and J dropped 0; count of bases not matched to a gene: 8.

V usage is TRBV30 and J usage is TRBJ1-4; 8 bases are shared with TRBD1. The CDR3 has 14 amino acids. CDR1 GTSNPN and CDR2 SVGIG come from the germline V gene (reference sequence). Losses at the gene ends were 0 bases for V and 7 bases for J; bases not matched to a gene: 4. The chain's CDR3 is CAWSVQGVGEKLFF. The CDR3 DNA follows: TGTGCCTGGAGTGTACAGGGGGTGGGTGAAAAACTGTTTTTT.

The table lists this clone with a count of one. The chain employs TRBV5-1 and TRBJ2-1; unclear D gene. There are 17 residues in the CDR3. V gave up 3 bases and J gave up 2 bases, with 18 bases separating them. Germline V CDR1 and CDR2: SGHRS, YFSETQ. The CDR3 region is CASSWTVRTAPYNEQFF. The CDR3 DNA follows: TGCGCCAGCAGCTGGACGGTCCGCACAGCCCCCTACAATGAGCAGTTCTTC.

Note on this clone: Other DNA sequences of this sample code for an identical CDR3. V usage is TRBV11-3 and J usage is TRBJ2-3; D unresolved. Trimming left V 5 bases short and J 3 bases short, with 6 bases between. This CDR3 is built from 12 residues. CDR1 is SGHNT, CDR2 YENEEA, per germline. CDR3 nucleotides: TGTGCCAGCAGCCCCGGTACAGATACGCAGTATTTT. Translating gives CASSPGTDTQYF.

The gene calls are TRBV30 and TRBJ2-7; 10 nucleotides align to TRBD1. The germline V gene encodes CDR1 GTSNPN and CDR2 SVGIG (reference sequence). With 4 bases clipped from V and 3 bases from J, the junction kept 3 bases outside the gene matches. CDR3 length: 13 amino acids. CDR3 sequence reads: CAWNDRGLYEQYF. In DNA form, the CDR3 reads TGTGCCTGGAATGACAGGGGGCTCTACGAGCAGTACTTC.

The CDR3 sequence: CASSQGGSDTQYF. CDR3 DNA sequence: TGTGCCAGCAGCCAGGGCGGGTCAGATACGCAGTATTTT. The genes are TRBV5-6 and TRBJ2-3; D is tentatively TRBD1 or TRBD2 (5 bases each). This CDR3 is 13 amino acids long. Trimming cost V 4 bases and J 4 bases, with 10 bases left between them. CDR1 and CDR2 (germline): SGHDT, YYEEEE.

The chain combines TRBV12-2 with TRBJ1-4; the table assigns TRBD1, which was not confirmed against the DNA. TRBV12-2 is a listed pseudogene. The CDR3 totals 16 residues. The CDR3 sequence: CASRLVVGTVNEKLFF. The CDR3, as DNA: TGTGCAAGTCGCTTAGTCGTAGGGACAGTGAATGAAAAACTGTTTTTT.

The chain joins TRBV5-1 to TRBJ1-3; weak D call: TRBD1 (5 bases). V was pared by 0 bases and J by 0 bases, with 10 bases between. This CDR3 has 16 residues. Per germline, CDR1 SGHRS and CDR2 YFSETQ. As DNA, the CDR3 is TGCGCCAGCAGCTTGGAGGGGAGGGTCTCTGGAAACACCATATATTTT. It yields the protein CASSLEGRVSGNTIYF.

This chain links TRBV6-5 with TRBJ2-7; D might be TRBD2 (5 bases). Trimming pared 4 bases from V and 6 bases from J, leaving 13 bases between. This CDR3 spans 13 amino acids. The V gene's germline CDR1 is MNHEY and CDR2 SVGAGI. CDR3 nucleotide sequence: TGTGCCAGCAGTTCGGGGTGGGTCTCCGAGCAGTACTTC. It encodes CASSSGWVSEQYF.

As DNA, the CDR3 is TGTGCCAGCAGCTTAGCCTTCCCAGAGAACACTGAAGCTTTCTTT. Protein sequence: CASSLAFPENTEAFF. The chain has TRBV11-2 and TRBJ1-1; unclear D gene. Germline V gene sequence: CDR1 SGHAT, CDR2 FQNNGV. The CDR3 is 15 amino acids. Trimming removed 1 base from V and 1 base from J, with 10 bases in between.

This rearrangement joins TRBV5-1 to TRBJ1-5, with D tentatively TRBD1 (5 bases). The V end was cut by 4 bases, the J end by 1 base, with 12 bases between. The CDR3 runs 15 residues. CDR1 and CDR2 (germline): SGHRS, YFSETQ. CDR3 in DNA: TGCGCCAGCAGCCCCGGGACGGAAAGCAATCAGCCCCAGCATTTT. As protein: CASSPGTESNQPQHF. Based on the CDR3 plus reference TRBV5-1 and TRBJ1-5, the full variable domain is KAGVTQTPRYLIKTRGQQVTLSCSPISGHRSVSWYQQTPGQGLQFLFEYFSETQRNKGNFPGRFSGRQFSNSRSEMNVSTLELGDSALYLCASSPGTESNQPQHFGDGTRLSIL.

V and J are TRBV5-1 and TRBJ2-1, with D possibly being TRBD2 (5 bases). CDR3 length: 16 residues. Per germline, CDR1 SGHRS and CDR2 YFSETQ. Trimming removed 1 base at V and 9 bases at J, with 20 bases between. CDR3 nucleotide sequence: TGCGCCAGCAGCTTGATGGGAGATAAGGTCATCGGTGAGCAGTTCTTC. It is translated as CASSLMGDKVIGEQFF.